The rows below give T cell receptor beta chains drawn from one sample of a study of cytomegalovirus exposure and HLA in healthy donors. Some clones are missing from TCRdb's copy, which holds only in-frame ones; the method was immunoSEQ multiplex PCR. The table lists about 82,000 clones, 95% of them singletons, with around 0.69% in the top ten. Material: PBMCs. These receptors all come from a woman aged 18-29 years in good health and CMV-seronegative. Both conserved end residues are part of each CDR3. A D gene is named only where the DNA matches it firmly. Only part of the rows carry a size: once, few, many, or a class if the clone is expanded.

d_call,j_call,v_call,clone_size,cdr3_aa,cdr3_nt
TRBD1,TRBJ1-2,TRBV4-1,.,CASSQDSGQGAYGYTF,TGCGCCAGCAGCCAAGATTCCGGGCAGGGGGCATATGGCTACACCTTC
TRBD1,TRBJ2-1,TRBV5-4,.,CASSRTGGNGNEQFF,TGTGCCAGCAGCCGGACAGGGGGCAACGGAAATGAGCAGTTCTTC
TRBD1,TRBJ2-2,TRBV5-1,.,CASSFPGGYTGELFF,TGCGCCAGCAGCTTCCCAGGGGGATACACCGGGGAGCTGTTTTTT
TRBD1,TRBJ2-1,TRBV14,.,CASSTGGFSYNEQFF,TGTGCCAGCAGCACAGGGGGGTTTTCCTACAATGAGCAGTTCTTC
TRBD1,TRBJ1-2,TRBV14,.,CASSQQGAGYGYTF,TGTGCCAGCAGCCAACAGGGGGCTGGGTATGGCTACACCTTC
.,TRBJ1-5,TRBV2,.,CASSDVLRGQPQHF,TGTGCCAGCAGTGATGTCCTAAGGGGTCAGCCCCAGCATTTT
TRBD1,TRBJ2-2,TRBV5-1,.,CASSPGDRASGELFF,TGCGCCAGCAGCCCAGGGGACAGGGCATCCGGGGAGCTGTTTTTT
TRBD1,TRBJ2-7,TRBV6-5,.,CASSYSYRGVSYEQYF,TGTGCCAGCAGTTACTCGTACAGGGGGGTTTCCTACGAGCAGTACTTC
.,TRBJ1-3,TRBV5-4,.,CASSLVTGNTIYF,TGTGCCAGCAGCTTGGTCACTGGAAACACCATATATTTT
.,TRBJ2-7,TRBV7-9,.,CASSLSRQGGYEQYF,TGTGCCAGCAGCTTAAGCCGGCAGGGAGGCTACGAGCAGTACTTC
TRBD1,TRBJ1-5,TRBV5-5,.,CASPTGRSQPQHF,TGTGCCAGCCCGACAGGGAGGAGTCAGCCCCAGCATTTT
TRBD2,TRBJ2-1,TRBV5-1,.,CASSLTSGGLYNEQFF,TGCGCCAGCAGCTTGACTAGCGGGGGGCTCTACAATGAGCAGTTCTTC
TRBD1,TRBJ2-3,TRBV28,.,CASSNRGTMTDTQYF,TGTGCCAGCAGTAACAGGGGAACGATGACAGATACGCAGTATTTT
TRBD2,TRBJ2-5,TRBV30,.,CAWNLLAGAETQYF,TGTGCCTGGAACCTACTAGCGGGAGCGGAGACCCAGTACTTC
.,TRBJ2-5,TRBV7-7,.,CASSQGGETQYF,TGTGCCAGCAGCCAAGGGGGAGAGACCCAGTACTTC
TRBD1,TRBJ1-1,TRBV9,.,CASSAENRGRVAFF,TGTGCCAGCAGCGCCGAGAACAGGGGGCGCGTGGCTTTCTTT
.,TRBJ1-5,TRBV5-1,.,CASSWGEYSNQPQHF,TGCGCCAGCAGCTGGGGAGAATATAGCAATCAGCCCCAGCATTTT
.,TRBJ2-3,TRBV9,.,CASSVEGVLDTQYF,TGTGCCAGCAGCGTTGAGGGGGTATTAGATACGCAGTATTTT
TRBD1,TRBJ1-2,TRBV7-2,.,CASSSGQGSGYTF,TGTGCCAGCAGCTCGGGACAGGGAAGTGGCTACACCTTC
.,TRBJ1-1,TRBV2,.,CASVLTSLTEAFF,TGTGCCAGCGTTCTGACATCTTTAACTGAAGCTTTCTTT
.,TRBJ2-3,TRBV5-1,.,CASSLFDGQTSTDTQYF,TGCGCCAGCAGCTTGTTTGACGGACAGACGAGCACAGATACGCAGTATTTT
.,TRBJ1-3,TRBV18,.,CASSPGAGNTIYF,TGTGCCAGCTCACCCGGGGCTGGAAACACCATATATTTT
TRBD1,TRBJ1-2,TRBV27,once,CASSPSTGQGASYGYTF,TGTGCCAGCAGTCCGTCAACGGGACAGGGGGCTAGTTATGGCTACACCTTC
TRBD2,TRBJ2-1,TRBV4-1,.,CASSQPTSGTRNEQFF,TGCGCCAGCAGCCAACCAACTAGCGGGACTCGCAATGAGCAGTTCTTC
.,TRBJ1-1,TRBV7-2,.,CASSLGAGEAFF,TGTGCCAGCAGCTTAGGAGCCGGTGAGGCTTTCTTT
TRBD1,TRBJ2-7,TRBV10-3,.,CAITPGQGDEQYF,TGTGCCATCACCCCGGGACAGGGGGACGAGCAGTACTTC
.,TRBJ2-7,TRBV12-2,.,CASRSCSRKGQGVGYEQYF,TGTGCAAGTCGTTCTTGCTCACGAAAGGGACAGGGTGTCGGGTACGAGCAGTACTTC
.,TRBJ1-5,TRBV28,.,CASSLLNQPQHF,TGTGCCAGCAGCCTCCTGAATCAGCCCCAGCATTTT
.,TRBJ2-7,TRBV11-3,.,CASSLEASYEQYF,TGTGCCAGCAGCTTAGAAGCGTCCTACGAGCAGTACTTC
TRBD1,TRBJ2-7,TRBV20-1,.,CSATTGGKQYF,TGCAGTGCGACGACAGGGGGCAAGCAGTACTTC
.,TRBJ2-1,TRBV7-9,.,CASSVGTPSYNEQFF,TGTGCCAGCAGCGTCGGGACACCATCCTACAATGAGCAGTTCTTC
.,TRBJ2-7,TRBV27,.,CASSLRTDAYEQYF,TGTGCCAGCAGTTTAAGGACTGACGCCTACGAGCAGTACTTC
TRBD1,TRBJ1-6,TRBV6-4,.,CASSDGTDNSPLHF,TGTGCCAGCAGTGACGGGACAGATAATTCACCCCTCCACTTT
.,TRBJ2-6,TRBV6-1,.,CASSEVNSGANVLTF,TGTGCCAGCAGTGAAGTCAACTCTGGGGCCAACGTCCTGACTTTC
TRBD1,TRBJ1-1,TRBV28,.,CASSLDRVSEAFF,TGTGCCAGCAGTTTAGACAGGGTCTCTGAAGCTTTCTTT
.,TRBJ1-6,TRBV10-2,.,CASSTISSVHSPLHF,TGCGCCAGCAGTACTATATCCTCGGTACATTCACCCCTCCACTTT
TRBD2,TRBJ2-1,TRBV11-2,.,CASSLRRRGGGNEQFF,TGTGCCAGCAGCTTAAGACGGCGGGGGGGCGGAAATGAGCAGTTCTTC
.,TRBJ2-7,TRBV5-4,once,CASSSEAGRPYEQYF,TGTGCCAGCAGTTCCGAGGCCGGTCGCCCCTACGAGCAGTACTTC
.,TRBJ1-1,TRBV9,.,CASSAAGDYTEAFF,TGTGCCAGCAGCGCCGCCGGGGACTACACTGAAGCTTTCTTT
TRBD1,TRBJ1-4,TRBV9,.,CASSRRSGDRAYATNEKLFF,TGTGCCAGCAGCCGAAGGAGCGGGGACAGGGCTTATGCAACTAATGAAAAACTGTTTTTT